This T cell receptor (beta chain) was obtained from a study of vaccination effects on CD4 cells after COVID-19. Profiled with immunoSEQ multiplex PCR; TCRdb holds only in-frame clones, not every one. The data hold tens of thousands of clones, with roughly four fifths observed a single time. Study results and caveats: Clones of infection and vaccine origin contracted markedly late after vaccination.

Comments on this clone: The target antigen is unknown.

Expansion of antigen-specific CD4+ T cells with viral peptide pools was carried out by the ViraFEST assay before sequencing. CD4+ T cell isolation took place after 10 days of culture. Participants received two doses of either the BNT162b2 or mRNA-1273 vaccine. None of these healthy vaccinees had been infected with SARS-CoV-2 before vaccination. PBMC cultures contained approximately 1.8 million cells per well, 7.5 to 10 IU/ml IL-2 and around 9.3 ug/ml peptides. Both day 3 and day 7 saw half the medium replaced with IL-2 medium. Sequenced here: CD4+ T cells from PBMCs cultured with HCoV-229E spike peptides, sampled after COVID-19 vaccination. The sequence was obtained from a human donor who received a COVID-19 vaccine.

The CDR3 spells CASSLRTVRKAFF. As DNA, the CDR3 is TGTGCCAGTAGTCTCCGGACGGTTCGAAAAGCTTTCTTT. The V call is TRBV19, the J call TRBJ1-1; D gene unclear. Per the germline V gene, CDR1 is LNHDA and CDR2 is SQIVND (reference sequence). The CDR3 runs to 13 residues. The ends were cut back, 5 bases at V and 9 bases at J, with 16 bases in the middle. The entire variable domain, with the rest obtained from reference TRBV19 and TRBJ1-1, is as follows: DGGITQSPKYLFRKEGQNVTLSCEQNLNHDAMYWYRQDPGQGLRLIYYSQIVNDFQKGDIAEGYSVSREKKESFPLTVTSAQKNPTAFYLCASSLRTVRKAFFGQGTRLTVV.